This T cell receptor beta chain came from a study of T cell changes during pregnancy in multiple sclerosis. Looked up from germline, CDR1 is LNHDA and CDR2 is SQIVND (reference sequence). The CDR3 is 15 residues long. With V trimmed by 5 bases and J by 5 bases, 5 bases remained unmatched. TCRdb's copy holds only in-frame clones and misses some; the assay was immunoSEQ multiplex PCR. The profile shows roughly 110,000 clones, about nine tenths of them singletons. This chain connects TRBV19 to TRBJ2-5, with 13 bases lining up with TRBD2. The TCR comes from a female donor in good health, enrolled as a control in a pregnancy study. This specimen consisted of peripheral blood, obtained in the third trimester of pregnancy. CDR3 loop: CASSLGTSGVETQYF. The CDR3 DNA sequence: TGTGCCAGTAGTCTCGGGACTAGCGGGGTGGAGACCCAGTACTTC.